This T cell receptor (beta chain) was obtained from a study of blood T cell repertoires in COVID-19. Study as a whole: Sites across the United States, Italy and Spain contributed samples from acute and convalescent COVID-19. T cells, B-cell-depleted T cells, or PBMCs supplied cDNA or gDNA.

Germline V gives CDR1 MNHEY, CDR2 SVGAGI. The CDR3 covers 12 residues. V lost 5 bases and J lost 10, with 9 bases in between. Clones were sequenced by immunoSEQ multiplex PCR, and TCRdb holds only the in-frame ones, with some missing. Counted here are fewer than 150,000 clones, roughly 80% occurring once; the ten biggest clones make up 7.5% to 10%. This chain connects TRBV6-5 to TRBJ1-6, with no clear D. The sequence derives from a woman in her thirties or forties with acute or convalescent COVID-19. Sequenced material: peripheral blood. The CDR3 DNA reads as TGTGCCAGCAGTCACAGTGGCTCACCCCTCCACTTT. It yields the protein CASSHSGSPLHF.